Included here is one T cell receptor beta chain sequence, with context. These data belong to a study of Graves' ophthalmopathy and Graves' hyperthyroidism. Germline CDR1 MGHRA, CDR2 YSYEKL. The CDR3 extends over 15 amino acids. Trimming took 1 base from V and 0 from J, leaving 7 bases between them. The hyperthyroidism patients had a new diagnosis of under 2 months' duration and were aged 18 to 65. None of the included patients had other autoimmune diseases, uncontrolled infections, pregnancy or lactation, as these led to exclusion. RNA transcripts were the source from which TCR beta CDR3 regions were amplified. HTBI primers primed a first-round RT-PCR, and a second-round multiplex PCR followed. MiXCR, run by TCRdb on the multiplex PCR reads, gives a single entry per CDR3 protein. The data contain around 1,000,000 distinct CDR3 sequences, 35% to 40% of them seen just once; the ten biggest clones take up around 10%.

The genes are TRBV4-1 and TRBJ1-5, with D unresolved. Sequenced material: peripheral blood or thyroid tissue (not recorded which). The receptor was derived from an adult man with Graves' hyperthyroidism. The CDR3 DNA sequence: TGCGCCAGCAGCCAAGGAAGGTTTAGCAATCAGCCCCAGCATTTT. This encodes CASSQGRFSNQPQHF.